Sequencing of this TCR beta chain was carried out in a study of blood T cell repertoires in COVID-19. At the level of the study: Both acute and convalescent COVID-19 samples were obtained from the United States, Italy and Spain. Sources were T cells, B-cell-depleted T cells, or PBMCs; the material itself was cDNA or gDNA.

CDR1 is SGHDN, CDR2 FVKESK, per germline. CDR3 length: 14 residues. Trimming cost V 7 bases and J 1 base, with 14 bases left between them. In the source study's methods: The authors estimated nucleated cell counts from reference gene primer amplification. Sequenced by immunoSEQ multiplex PCR; TCRdb stores in-frame clones only, minus some. V and J calls and clone size are those listed in that table; D and trimming were worked out from the DNA. In the table there are approximately 190,000 clones, about nine tenths of which are singletons. The chain joins TRBV14 to TRBJ2-7, with TRBD1 as a possible D gene (6 bases). Sequenced sample: peripheral blood. The sequence derives from a man between 65 and 85 years old with active or convalescent COVID-19. The DNA of the CDR3 is TGTGCCAGCATCGCCGAGACAGGATCCTACGAGCAGTACTTC. Protein: CASIAETGSYEQYF.